This T cell receptor beta chain was captured by sequencing in a study of blood T cell repertoires in COVID-19. Across the study: There were acute and convalescent COVID-19 samples, and they came from the United States, Italy and Spain. T cells, B-cell-depleted T cells, or PBMCs supplied cDNA or gDNA.

As originally analysed: Scientists estimated how many nucleated cells there were by amplifying reference gene primers. Produced via immunoSEQ multiplex PCR; TCRdb's table is partial and in-frame only. V, J and clone size are those of that table, while D and trimming were read from the DNA. The repertoire has a few hundred thousand clones, more than 80% of them found once; the top ten carry roughly 1.3%. The Seattle patients, enrolled during active infection, were followed longitudinally. The sequencing sample was made of peripheral blood. The TCR was taken from a young woman with COVID-19, enrolled during active disease.

CDR3 residues: CASSLGGGEGYTF. Written as DNA, the CDR3 is TGTGCCAGCAGCTTGGGGGGTGGAGAAGGCTACACCTTC. This chain connects TRBV7-9 to TRBJ1-2; D is perhaps TRBD1 (5 bases). The CDR3 runs to 13 residues. Germline V gene data show CDR1 as SEHNR and CDR2 as FQNEAQ (reference sequence). Trimming cost V 3 bases and J 8 bases, with 13 bases left between them.